The clone carrying this TCR beta chain showed up many times. This specimen belongs to a study of early T cells in non-severe SARS-CoV-2 infection. Study-wide context: Sequencing input comprised bulk RNA from unsorted whole blood; chain pairing was not available.

TCRdb reprocessed the 5' RACE reads with MiXCR, giving one entry per CDR3 protein. Here the sample spans tens of thousands of distinct CDR3 sequences, under 10% being singletons. The CDR3 sequence is 13 residues long. CDR1 and CDR2 from the germline V gene are SEHNR and FQNEAQ (reference sequence). Trimming took 4 bases from V and 3 from J, leaving 9 bases between them. The TCR was taken from an adult who was a healthcare worker with PCR-confirmed SARS-CoV-2 infection or an uninfected control (not recorded which). The rearrangement links TRBV7-9 to TRBJ1-2; weak D call: TRBD1 (5 bases). Sequenced sample: whole blood. The CDR3 region is CASSSTGDYGYTF. The CDR3 region has the DNA TGTGCCAGCAGCTCTACAGGAGACTATGGCTACACCTTC. The full variable domain, its missing parts supplied by reference TRBV7-9 and TRBJ1-2, is DTGVSQNPRHKITKRGQNVTFRCDPISEHNRLYWYRQTLGQGPEFLTYFQNEAQLEKSRLLSDRFSAERPKGSFSTLEIQRTEQGDSAMYLCASSSTGDYGYTFGSGTRLTVV.